The present entry profiles one TCR beta chain with its context. The antigen is undetermined. The data were taken from a study of shared clonotypes between healthy human individuals. General study points: Naive CD4 clonotypes were shared across several donors at roughly 5.5%.

The CDR3 sequence is 15 residues long. TCRdb keeps only in-frame clones here, not all; method: immunoSEQ multiplex PCR. This sample yields more than 1.2 million clones, of which 97% to 99% are seen a single time; approximately 0.4% belongs to the top ten. Specimen: naive CD4+ T cells sorted from blood. Documented subset: CD45RA+ positively selected. The chain is built from TRBV1 and TRBJ2-7; the table gives TRBD2 as D, unverified against the DNA. TRBV1 counts as a pseudogene. This sequence originates from a man aged 25 to 40 in good health. DNA of the CDR3: TGCACCAGCAGCCAAGAGGACTACCTACCTTGGGAGCAGTACTTC. Protein product: CTSSQEDYLPWEQYF.